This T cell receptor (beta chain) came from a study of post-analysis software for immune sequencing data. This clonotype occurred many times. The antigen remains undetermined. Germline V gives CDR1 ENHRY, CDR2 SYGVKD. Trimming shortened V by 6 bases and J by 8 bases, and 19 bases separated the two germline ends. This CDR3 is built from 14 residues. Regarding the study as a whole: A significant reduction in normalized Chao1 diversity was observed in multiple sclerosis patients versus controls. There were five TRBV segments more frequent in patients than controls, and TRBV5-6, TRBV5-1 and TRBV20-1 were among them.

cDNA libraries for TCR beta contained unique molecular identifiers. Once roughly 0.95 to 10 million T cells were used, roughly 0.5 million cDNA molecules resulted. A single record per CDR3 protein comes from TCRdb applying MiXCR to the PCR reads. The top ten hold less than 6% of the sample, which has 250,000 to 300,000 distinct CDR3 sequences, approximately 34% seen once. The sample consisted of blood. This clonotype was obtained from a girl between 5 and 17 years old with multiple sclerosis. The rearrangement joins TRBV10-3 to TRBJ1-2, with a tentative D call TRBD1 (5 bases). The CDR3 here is CAISGGGDVDGYTF. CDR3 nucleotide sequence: TGTGCCATCAGCGGGGGAGGGGATGTGGACGGCTACACCTTC.